The 26 T cell receptor beta chains presented below share a single source sample, sequenced in a study of shared clonotypes between healthy human individuals. Terminally differentiated effector memory CD45RA+ cells were excluded by CCR7 positive selection of CD45RO-negative cells. TCRdb keeps only in-frame clones here, not all; method: immunoSEQ multiplex PCR. The table shows roughly 850,000 clones, with 95% to 97% occurring only once. Material: naive CD8+ T cells sorted from blood. The receptors originated from a man younger than 45 in good health.

This rearrangement joins TRBV30 to TRBJ2-5; 9 bases are a match to TRBD1. The CDR3 runs 16 residues. V shed 0 bases and J 2 bases; nucleotides not matched to a gene: 7. Looked up from germline, CDR1 is GTSNPN and CDR2 is SVGIG (reference sequence). The CDR3 here is CAWSVGTGGLQETQYF. Written as DNA, the CDR3 is TGTGCCTGGAGTGTGGGCACAGGGGGCCTACAAGAGACCCAGTACTTC.

The J gene is TRBJ2-5, the V gene TRBV29-1; 9 nucleotides line up with TRBD2. CDR3 length equals 19 residues. V shed 8 bases, J shed 2 bases, and the junction held 24 bases outside the gene matches. Germline-derived CDR1 and CDR2 are SQVTM and ANQGSEA. CDR3 loop: CSFLGEVAGVVFGQETQYF. The DNA of the CDR3 is TGCAGCTTCCTTGGGGAGGTAGCGGGAGTTGTATTTGGGCAAGAGACCCAGTACTTC. The variable domain in full, completed from reference TRBV29-1 and TRBJ2-5, reads SAVISQKPSRDICQRGTSLTIQCQVDSQVTMMFWYRQQPGQSLTLIATANQGSEATYESGFVIDKFPISRPNLTFSTLTVSNMSPEDSSIYLCSFLGEVAGVVFGQETQYFGPGTRLLVL.

DNA of the CDR3: TGTGCCAGCAGCCGCCCTACGGGGCCCCAGCATTTT. The encoded protein is CASSRPTGPQHF. The rearrangement joins TRBV27 to TRBJ1-5; D is uncertain. Germline CDR1 is MNHEY and CDR2 is SMNVEV (reference sequence). The V gene lost 6 bases and the J gene lost 9 bases, with 12 bases spanning the gap. This CDR3 comprises 12 residues.

The chain combines TRBV6-6 with TRBJ2-1; D could derive from TRBD1 or TRBD2 (6 bases each). V gave up 2 bases and J gave up 14 bases, with 13 bases separating them. The CDR3 sequence is 12 residues long. Germline V CDR1 and CDR2: MNHNY, SVGAGI (reference sequence). As DNA, the CDR3 is TGTGCCAGCAGTTACGGGGGGCCGCTGGAGTTCTTC. Residues: CASSYGGPLEFF.

The chain's CDR3 is CASATGLNPTEAFF. CDR3 coding DNA: TGTGCCAGTGCTACAGGGTTGAATCCCACTGAAGCTTTCTTT. This chain joins TRBV19 and TRBJ1-1, with D perhaps matching TRBD1 (6 bases). Germline loops: CDR1 LNHDA, CDR2 SQIVND (reference sequence). The V and J ends lost 8 bases and 4 bases respectively, with 17 bases between them. This CDR3 spans 14 amino acids.

The chain joins TRBV29-1 to TRBJ2-3; TRBD1 is a possible D gene (6 bases). V lost 7 bases to trimming and J lost 5 bases, with 16 bases between them. Germline CDR1 is SQVTM and CDR2 is ANQGSEA. This CDR3 contains 13 residues. This chain's CDR3 is CSGTAAQKDTQYF. The CDR3 DNA follows: TGCAGCGGGACAGCCGCCCAGAAAGATACGCAGTATTTT.

The count of this clone is one. V and J are TRBV7-2 and TRBJ1-5; D is perhaps TRBD1 (6 bases). This CDR3 contains 13 residues. Trimming removed 5 bases at V and 7 bases at J, with 12 bases between. Germline V gives CDR1 SGHTA, CDR2 FQGNSA. In DNA form, the CDR3 reads TGTGCCAGCAGCCTCAGGGGAGAACAGCCCCAGCATTTT. This translates into CASSLRGEQPQHF.

This clone was counted once. The rearrangement links TRBV2 to TRBJ1-2; D not resolved. Per the germline V gene, CDR1 is SNHLY and CDR2 is FYNNEI. The V and J ends lost 7 bases and 4 bases respectively, with 13 bases between them. The CDR3 loop spans 13 amino acids. The CDR3 reads CASTAEGSYGYTF. The CDR3 region has the DNA TGTGCCAGCACCGCCGAGGGCTCCTATGGCTACACCTTC.

The chain has TRBV6-6 and TRBJ2-7, with D perhaps matching TRBD1 or TRBD2 (5 bases each). Germline V gene data show CDR1 as MNHNY and CDR2 as SVGAGI (reference sequence). This CDR3 has 12 amino acids. V was pared by 5 bases and J by 2 bases, with 7 bases between. This CDR3 reads CASSEGPYEQYF. CDR3 DNA: TGTGCCAGCAGTGAGGGGCCCTACGAGCAGTACTTC.

The chain employs TRBV29-1 and TRBJ2-1, with TRBD2 as a possible D gene (6 bases). Per germline, CDR1 SQVTM and CDR2 ANQGSEA. The V end lost 6 bases, the J end lost 5 bases, and 8 bases lay between the germline ends. The CDR3 spans 11 residues. The DNA for the CDR3 is TGCAGCGTATCTAGCGACAATGAGCAGTTCTTC. Protein: CSVSSDNEQFF.

This clone was recorded once. The V gene is TRBV7-9, the J gene TRBJ2-7, with 14 nucleotides matching TRBD2. The CDR3 spans 17 residues. V lost 5 bases to trimming and J lost 7 bases; unmatched junction nucleotides: 13. Per germline, CDR1 SEHNR and CDR2 FQNEAQ (reference sequence). The CDR3 nucleotides read TGTGCCAGCAGCGCACTACCTGGGACTAGCGGGAGAGGGGAGCAGTACTTC. Residues: CASSALPGTSGRGEQYF. Supplemented by reference TRBV7-9 and TRBJ2-7, the full variable domain reads DTGVSQNPRHKITKRGQNVTFRCDPISEHNRLYWYRQTLGQGPEFLTYFQNEAQLEKSRLLSDRFSAERPKGSFSTLEIQRTEQGDSAMYLCASSALPGTSGRGEQYFGPGTRLTVT.

This clone was counted once. Additional DNA sequences in this sample encode the identical CDR3. The rearrangement joins TRBV27 to TRBJ2-5; D gene unclear. Deletions cut 1 base from V and 2 bases from J, with 5 bases between. Germline CDR1 and CDR2: MNHEY and SMNVEV (reference sequence). CDR3 size: 13 residues. The CDR3 protein is CASSLWAQETQYF. In DNA form, the CDR3 reads TGTGCCAGCAGTTTATGGGCACAAGAGACCCAGTACTTC.

The chain recombines TRBV27 with TRBJ2-7; 8 positions agree with TRBD2. The V gene's germline CDR1 is MNHEY and CDR2 SMNVEV (reference sequence). The CDR3 totals 14 residues. V shed 1 base, J shed 6 bases, and the junction held 5 bases outside the gene matches. The CDR3: CASSLYWTSSEQYF. The CDR3 bases are TGTGCCAGCAGTTTATATTGGACTAGCAGCGAGCAGTACTTC.

The V and J genes are TRBV7-9 and TRBJ2-2; D perhaps matches TRBD2 (5 bases). The germline V gene has CDR1 SEHNR and CDR2 FQNEAQ (reference sequence). V was clipped by 1 base and J by 8 bases, with 11 bases between them. This CDR3 contains 14 residues. The CDR3 DNA reads TGTGCCAGCAGCTTAGATATAGCGACGGGGGAGCTGTTTTTT. Encoded protein: CASSLDIATGELFF.

CDR3 nucleotides: TGTGCTAGCAGCGGGAGTCTCTACAATGAGCAGTTCTTC. This translates into CASSGSLYNEQFF. This sequence joins TRBV12-5 and TRBJ2-1, with 8 bases matching TRBD2. With V trimmed by 9 bases and J by 3 bases, 4 bases remained unmatched. The CDR3 length is 13 residues. From germline, CDR1 is LGHNT and CDR2 FRNRAP.

The rearrangement uses TRBV7-9 and TRBJ1-4; no firm D call. The germline V and J ends were trimmed by 1 base and 8 bases, with 14 bases remaining between them. This CDR3 is 15 amino acids long. Per the germline V gene, CDR1 is SEHNR and CDR2 is FQNEAQ (reference sequence). The CDR3 nucleotides are TGTGCCAGCAGCTTAGAGGCCAGATCGAGGGAAAAACTGTTTTTT. This gives the protein CASSLEARSREKLFF.

CDR3 region: CASSLGRGFRTEAFF. In DNA, the CDR3 is TGTGCCAGCAGCTTGGGGCGGGGGTTTCGTACTGAAGCTTTCTTT. The chain combines TRBV5-5 with TRBJ1-1; the D gene is possibly TRBD1 (5 bases). The CDR3 runs 15 residues. Germline assignment: CDR1 SGHKS and CDR2 YYEKEE (reference sequence). The V end was cut by 0 bases, the J end by 5 bases, with 14 bases between. Together with reference TRBV5-5 and TRBJ1-1, the CDR3 gives the full variable domain: DAGVTQSPTHLIKTRGQQVTLRCSPISGHKSVSWYQQVLGQGPQFIFQYYEKEERGRGNFPDRFSARQFPNYSSELNVNALLLGDSALYLCASSLGRGFRTEAFFGQGTRLTVV.

This clone has only one observation. This chain's CDR3 is CASRSRTLSIGYTF. CDR3 nucleotide sequence: TGTGCAAGTCGCTCACGGACCCTGTCTATTGGCTACACCTTC. The genes are TRBV12-2 and TRBJ1-2. TRBV12-2 is tagged as a pseudogene. CDR3 length: 14 residues.

V is TRBV9 and J is TRBJ2-6; D not certain. The CDR3 spans 16 residues. The V and J ends lost 6 bases and 0 bases respectively, with 13 bases between them. Per germline, CDR1 SGDLS and CDR2 YYNGEE. The CDR3 region is CASTTRGSSGANVLTF. The CDR3 nucleotides read TGTGCCAGCACTACCCGAGGCTCCTCTGGGGCCAACGTCCTGACTTTC.

V usage is TRBV5-6 and J usage is TRBJ2-1; weak D call: TRBD1 (6 bases). This CDR3 contains 12 residues. V dropped 5 bases and J dropped 9 bases, with 12 bases sitting between them. CDR1 is SGHDT, CDR2 YYEEEE, per germline. The CDR3 bases are TGTGCCAGCAGTACGCTAGGGGGTGAGCAGTTCTTC. It is translated as CASSTLGGEQFF.

V and J are TRBV6-5 and TRBJ2-1; D is possibly TRBD1 (6 bases). V lost 2 bases to trimming and J lost 8 bases, with 13 bases between them. The CDR3 consists of 14 residues. Germline lookup yields CDR1 MNHEY and CDR2 SVGAGI. The CDR3 loop is CASSYTPGVDEQFF. The DNA of the CDR3 is TGTGCCAGCAGTTACACCCCAGGGGTGGATGAGCAGTTCTTC.

The rearrangement joins TRBV7-9 to TRBJ2-7; D is perhaps TRBD1 (5 bases). This CDR3 comprises 14 residues. Germline CDR1 and CDR2: SEHNR and FQNEAQ (reference sequence). V was pared by 3 bases and J by 4 bases, with 13 bases between. CDR3 protein: CASSFTGVTYEQYF. Here the CDR3 DNA reads TGTGCCAGCAGCTTTACAGGAGTCACGTACGAGCAGTACTTC.

The V and J genes are TRBV28 and TRBJ1-1; D call uncertain. The CDR3 runs to 12 residues. Trimming shortened V by 2 bases and J by 4 bases, and 5 bases separated the two germline ends. Germline V gene lookup returns CDR1 MDHEN and CDR2 SYDVKM. The CDR3 nucleotides are TGTGCCAGCAGTTTAATACCCACTGAAGCTTTCTTT. This translates into CASSLIPTEAFF.

This chain joins TRBV6-5 and TRBJ2-3; TRBD2 might be the D (6 bases). Per the germline V gene, CDR1 is MNHEY and CDR2 is SVGAGI. Trimming left V 8 bases short and J 5 bases short, with 11 bases between. The CDR3 has 12 amino acids. As DNA, the CDR3 is TGTGCCAGCTGGGAAGCGGGAGATACGCAGTATTTT. Its translation is CASWEAGDTQYF.

The V call is TRBV28, the J call TRBJ2-7; no clear D. The germline CDR1 and CDR2 sequences are MDHEN and SYDVKM. Trimming pared 4 bases from V and 0 bases from J, leaving 28 bases between. CDR3 length: 20 amino acids. In DNA form, the CDR3 reads TGTGCCAGCAGTTCCCCCCAGTCTACACATGCCGGACCCGCCTCCTACGAGCAGTACTTC. As protein: CASSSPQSTHAGPASYEQYF.

The V call is TRBV7-9, the J call TRBJ2-2; D may be TRBD2 (6 bases). Germline V gene lookup returns CDR1 SEHNR and CDR2 FQNEAQ (reference sequence). The CDR3 totals 15 residues. Deletions cut 4 bases from V and 3 bases from J, with 12 bases between. In DNA, the CDR3 is TGTGCCAGCAGCTCCTATAGCGGTTACACCGGGGAGCTGTTTTTT. Amino acids: CASSSYSGYTGELFF. The full variable domain, its missing parts supplied by reference TRBV7-9 and TRBJ2-2, is DTGVSQNPRHKITKRGQNVTFRCDPISEHNRLYWYRQTLGQGPEFLTYFQNEAQLEKSRLLSDRFSAERPKGSFSTLEIQRTEQGDSAMYLCASSSYSGYTGELFFGEGSRLTVL.